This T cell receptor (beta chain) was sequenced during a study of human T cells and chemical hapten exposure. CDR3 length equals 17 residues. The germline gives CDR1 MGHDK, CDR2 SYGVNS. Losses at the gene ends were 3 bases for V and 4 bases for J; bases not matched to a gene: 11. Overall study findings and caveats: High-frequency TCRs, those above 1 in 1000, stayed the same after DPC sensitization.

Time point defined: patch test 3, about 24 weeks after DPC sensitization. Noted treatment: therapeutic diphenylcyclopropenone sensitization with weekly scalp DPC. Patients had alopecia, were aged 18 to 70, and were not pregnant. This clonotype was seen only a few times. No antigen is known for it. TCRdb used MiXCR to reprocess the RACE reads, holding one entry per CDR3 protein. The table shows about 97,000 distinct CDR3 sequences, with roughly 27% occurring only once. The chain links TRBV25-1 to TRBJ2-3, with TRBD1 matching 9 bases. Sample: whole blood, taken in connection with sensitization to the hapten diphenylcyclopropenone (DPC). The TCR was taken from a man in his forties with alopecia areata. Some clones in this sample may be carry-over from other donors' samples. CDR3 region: CASSDHRTGAGADTQYF. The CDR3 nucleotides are TGTGCCAGCAGTGATCATCGGACAGGGGCGGGGGCAGATACGCAGTATTTT.